This T cell receptor (beta chain) was documented in a study of cytomegalovirus exposure and HLA in healthy donors. Turning to this clone: The junction departs from the called germline gene at one end, perhaps through a read error.

It was with 60 Vbeta and 13 Jbeta primers that the PCR ran. Using immunoSEQ multiplex PCR, the repertoire was profiled, and TCRdb retains in-frame clones only, with some absent. Its table records 100,000 to 150,000 clones. Germline values: CDR1 SEHNR, CDR2 FQNEAQ (reference sequence). This CDR3 is 10 amino acids long. What was sequenced was PBMCs. The chain employs TRBV7-9 and TRBJ1-2; D possibly corresponds to TRBD1 (5 bases). This clonotype was sampled from a man in his forties in good health and CMV-seronegative. Here the CDR3 DNA reads TGTGCCAGCAGCCGGGAGGGGAACACTTTC. This translates into CASSREGNTF. The complete variable domain, with remaining parts taken from reference TRBV7-9 and TRBJ1-2, reads DTGVSQNPRHKITKRGQNVTFRCDPISEHNRLYWYRQTLGQGPEFLTYFQNEAQLEKSRLLSDRFSAERPKGSFSTLEIQRTEQGDSAMYLCASSREGNTFGSGTRLTVV.